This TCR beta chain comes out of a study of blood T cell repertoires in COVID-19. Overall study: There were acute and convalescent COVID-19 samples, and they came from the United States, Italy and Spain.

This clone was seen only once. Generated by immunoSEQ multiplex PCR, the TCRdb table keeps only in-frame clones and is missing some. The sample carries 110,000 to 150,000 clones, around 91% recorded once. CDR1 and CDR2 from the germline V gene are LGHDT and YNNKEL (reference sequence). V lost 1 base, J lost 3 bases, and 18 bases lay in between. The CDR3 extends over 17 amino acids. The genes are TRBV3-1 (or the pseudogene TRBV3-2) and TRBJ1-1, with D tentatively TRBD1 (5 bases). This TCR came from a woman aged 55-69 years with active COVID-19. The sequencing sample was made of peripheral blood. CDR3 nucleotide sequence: TGTGCCAGCAGCCAAGTGATTCGGGGGTCACCCGACACTGAAGCTTTCTTT. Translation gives CASSQVIRGSPDTEAFF.